The 26 T cell receptor beta chains below were found in one sample sequenced in a study of cytomegalovirus exposure and HLA in healthy donors. PCR amplification relied on 60 Vbeta primers (plus 13 Jbeta primers). The data were produced by immunoSEQ multiplex PCR, yet TCRdb's version contains in-frame clones alone and is incomplete. The table has about 190,000 clones, roughly 81% seen once; the top ten hold less than 4%. Source material: PBMCs. These receptors all stem from a woman in her 30s in good health and CMV-seropositive.

V gene TRBV11-3 combines with J gene TRBJ2-1; 7 bases fit TRBD2. Germline CDR1 and CDR2: SGHNT and YENEEA. The trim removed 6 bases at V and 10 bases at J, leaving 9 bases unmatched. This CDR3 spans 13 amino acids. CDR3 region: CASRGGAGGEQFF. CDR3 DNA sequence: TGTGCCAGCAGGGGCGGGGCCGGGGGGGAGCAGTTCTTC.

J is TRBJ2-1 and V is TRBV4-1; D gene uncertain. V was shortened by 4 bases and J by 0 bases, with 13 bases between the two germline ends. The CDR3 length is 16 residues. Germline V gene sequence: CDR1 MGHRA, CDR2 YSYEKL. This chain's CDR3 is CASSLLVAVSYNEQFF. The DNA for the CDR3 is TGCGCCAGCAGCCTACTGGTAGCCGTCTCCTACAATGAGCAGTTCTTC.

In its sample, this clone was seen once. The chain joins TRBV15 to TRBJ1-5, with D hard to call. Germline CDR1 and CDR2: LNHNV and YYDKDF (reference sequence). The CDR3 has 13 residues. Between the trimmed V and J ends, which lost 2 bases and 3 bases, there was a span of 5 bases. DNA for the CDR3: TGTGCCACCAGCAGACAGTACAATCAGCCCCAGCATTTT. Its protein is CATSRQYNQPQHF.

This chain connects TRBV6-1 to TRBJ2-3; D unclear. The CDR3 consists of 14 residues. The germline V gene has CDR1 MNHNS and CDR2 SASEGT. The V end lost 1 base, the J end lost 6 bases, and 11 bases lay between the germline ends. The CDR3 DNA sequence: TGTGCCAGCAGTGAAGTTAATCCGAGGGATACGCAGTATTTT. Encoded protein: CASSEVNPRDTQYF.

This chain links TRBV4-2 with TRBJ2-7; possible D gene TRBD2, 6 bases. Deletions cut 1 base from V and 1 base from J, with 8 bases between. The CDR3 extends over 14 amino acids. Germline V gene data show CDR1 as LGHNA and CDR2 as YNFKEQ. The CDR3 spells CASSQASESYEQYF. The CDR3 coding sequence is TGTGCCAGCAGCCAAGCTAGCGAGTCCTACGAGCAGTACTTC.

The chain uses TRBV2 and TRBJ2-6; D is unclear. CDR3 length: 15 amino acids. From germline, CDR1 is SNHLY and CDR2 FYNNEI. Trimming shortened V by 5 bases and J by 4 bases, and 12 bases separated the two germline ends. The CDR3 region is CASSSETLGANVLTF. The CDR3, as DNA: TGTGCCAGCAGTTCGGAGACCTTGGGGGCCAACGTCCTGACTTTC.

This clone was seen a few times. V is TRBV6-4 and J is TRBJ2-1, with D unclear. V was shortened by 2 bases and J by 3 bases, with 8 bases between the two germline ends. CDR3 length: 14 residues. Germline values: CDR1 MRHNA, CDR2 SNTAGT. The CDR3 DNA reads as TGTGCCAGCAGTGACAGACAAGACTACAATGAGCAGTTCTTC. Residues: CASSDRQDYNEQFF.

The chain combines TRBV13 with TRBJ2-5; 10 nucleotides match TRBD1. Judging by the DNA end, TRBJ2-7 fits better; the J call may be wrong. The CDR3 is 15 amino acids. Germline CDR1 reads PRHDT; CDR2 reads FYEKMQ (reference sequence). The CDR3 region has the DNA TGTGCCAGCAGCATGATGACAGGGGGCCGGAACGAGCAGTACTTC. Amino acids: CASSMMTGGRNEQYF.

This clone was recorded a few times. The rearrangement joins TRBV5-4 to TRBJ2-7; tentatively, D is TRBD2 (5 bases). From germline, CDR1 is SGHNT and CDR2 YYREEE (reference sequence). This CDR3 comprises 16 residues. Trimming took off 4 bases at V and 6 bases at J, with 23 bases between the two ends. CDR3 in DNA: TGTGCCAGCAGCCCCCCTGGTGTGCTAGCTGAGGGCGAGCAGTACTTC. Amino acids: CASSPPGVLAEGEQYF.

The J gene is TRBJ1-2, the V gene TRBV7-6; D gene uncertain. Germline V gene data show CDR1 as SGHVS and CDR2 as FNYEAQ. The CDR3 totals 15 residues. Trimming removed 4 bases at V and 3 bases at J, with 15 bases between. This CDR3 reads CASSSRQGGDYGYTF. The DNA for the CDR3 is TGTGCCAGCAGCTCCCGACAAGGAGGTGACTATGGCTACACCTTC.

The chain couples TRBV2 to TRBJ1-4; TRBD1 aligns across 10 bases. The CDR3 contains 15 residues. Germline V gene lookup returns CDR1 SNHLY and CDR2 FYNNEI. With 6 bases clipped from V and 7 bases from J, the junction kept 8 bases outside the gene matches. CDR3 sequence: CASRTRTGGGEKLFF. CDR3 nucleotides: TGTGCCAGCAGGACTCGGACAGGGGGTGGTGAAAAACTGTTTTTT.

The CDR3 spells CASRLAGGADNEQFF. The CDR3 DNA is TGTGCCAGCAGGCTAGCGGGAGGTGCCGACAATGAGCAGTTCTTC. The J gene is TRBJ2-1, the V gene TRBV2; 11 positions agree with TRBD2. The germline V gene encodes CDR1 SNHLY and CDR2 FYNNEI. CDR3 length: 15 amino acids. Trimming at V came to 6 bases and at J to 5 bases, leaving 6 bases not matched to a gene.

This clone has a single count. This rearrangement joins TRBV7-9 to TRBJ2-7, with 8 bases that match TRBD1. Germline assignment: CDR1 SEHNR and CDR2 FQNEAQ (reference sequence). This CDR3 has 15 residues. Unmatched junction bases numbered 9, after V lost 5 bases and J lost 3 bases. CDR3 bases: TGTGCCAGCAGCCCCCTCGGGACAGGATACTACGAGCAGTACTTC. Its translation is CASSPLGTGYYEQYF.

The rearrangement joins TRBV5-1 to TRBJ2-5, with 9 bases aligning to TRBD2. There are 16 residues in the CDR3. V lost 5 bases, J lost 4 bases, and 12 bases stayed unmatched. Germline assignment: CDR1 SGHRS and CDR2 YFSETQ. As DNA, the CDR3 is TGCGCCAGCAGTTCCGCGATTAGCGGGAGATCAGAGACCCAGTACTTC. Protein: CASSSAISGRSETQYF.

The chain has TRBV6-5 and TRBJ2-5, with TRBD2 matching over 7 bases. This CDR3 has 13 residues. Germline V lookup: CDR1 MNHEY, CDR2 SVGAGI. The junction had 1 base not matched to a gene; V was cut back by 6 bases and J by 0 bases. CDR3: CASSGTNQETQYF. The CDR3 DNA is TGTGCCAGCAGCGGGACTAACCAAGAGACCCAGTACTTC.

This clone was found once. The chain joins TRBV29-1 to TRBJ2-1; the D gene is possibly TRBD2 (5 bases). From germline, CDR1 is SQVTM and CDR2 ANQGSEA. The ends were cut back, 8 bases at V and 2 bases at J, with 19 bases in the middle. The CDR3 loop spans 15 amino acids. CDR3 amino acids: CSTLVWEPAYNEQFF. The CDR3 region has the DNA TGCAGCACCCTCGTCTGGGAGCCGGCCTACAATGAGCAGTTCTTC.

The chain employs TRBV2 and TRBJ2-7; 7 nucleotides agree with TRBD1. J gave up 0 bases and V 7 bases, and 9 bases lay outside the gene matches. In germline, CDR1 is SNHLY, CDR2 FYNNEI. The CDR3 runs to 15 residues. CDR3 nucleotide sequence: TGTGCCAGCAATAACCGGGACAGCCTCTCCTACGAGCAGTACTTC. Its translation: CASNNRDSLSYEQYF.

The DNA of the CDR3 is TGTGCCAGCACAGACCAGCGGGGAACCTACGAGCAGTACTTC. Translated, it gives CASTDQRGTYEQYF. The chain joins TRBV2 to TRBJ2-5; 7 positions agree with TRBD2. Near its end, the DNA agrees better with TRBJ2-7, so the J call may be wrong. This CDR3 is 14 amino acids long. Germline V gene data show CDR1 as SNHLY and CDR2 as FYNNEI.

The chain has TRBV19 and TRBJ2-1, with TRBD2 matching 9 bases. Losses at the gene ends were 5 bases for V and 5 bases for J; bases not matched to a gene: 4. The CDR3 extends over 14 amino acids. Per the germline V gene, CDR1 is LNHDA and CDR2 is SQIVND (reference sequence). CDR3 protein: CASSWASGNNEQFF. In DNA, the CDR3 is TGTGCCAGTAGTTGGGCTAGCGGGAACAATGAGCAGTTCTTC.

The rearrangement links TRBV7-8 to TRBJ2-7; 7 bases are shared with TRBD2. Germline assignment: CDR1 SGHVS and CDR2 FQNEAQ. Trimming removed 3 bases from V and 5 bases from J; junction bases left unmatched: 19. The CDR3 extends over 18 amino acids. CDR3 loop: CASSFWGPYKGGPHEQYF. In DNA, the CDR3 is TGTGCCAGCAGCTTCTGGGGTCCCTACAAGGGAGGGCCCCACGAGCAGTACTTC.

The genes are TRBV6-6 and TRBJ1-5; TRBD1 is a possible D gene (6 bases). CDR3 length: 13 amino acids. Germline lookup yields CDR1 MNHNY and CDR2 SVGAGI (reference sequence). V lost 6 bases and J 4 bases, leaving 10 bases between the germline ends. The CDR3 sequence: CASRTGQNQPQHF. In DNA form, the CDR3 reads TGTGCCAGCAGAACCGGACAGAATCAGCCCCAGCATTTT.

The genes are TRBV29-1 and TRBJ2-5; 7 bases agree with TRBD2. Trimming took 8 bases from V and 2 from J; bases not matched to a gene: 5. The CDR3 contains 12 residues. Germline V gene sequence: CDR1 SQVTM, CDR2 ANQGSEA. CDR3 DNA sequence: TGCAGCTCGTGGGGGGGGCAAGAGACCCAGTACTTC. Protein product: CSSWGGQETQYF.

The chain joins TRBV27 to TRBJ2-1; 7 bases are a match to TRBD1. The V and J ends lost 5 bases and 0 bases, in that order; junction bases with no gene match: 7. This CDR3 spans 16 amino acids. Germline CDR1 reads MNHEY; CDR2 reads SMNVEV (reference sequence). CDR3 DNA sequence: TGTGCCAGCAGTCTCCACAGGGGAAACTCCTACAATGAGCAGTTCTTC. Protein sequence: CASSLHRGNSYNEQFF.

This rearrangement joins TRBV5-1 to TRBJ2-7, with 8 bases identical to TRBD1. The CDR3 covers 15 residues. The V segment lost 4 bases and the J segment 0 bases; nucleotides outside the gene matches: 6. CDR1 SGHRS and CDR2 YFSETQ come from the germline V gene. CDR3 sequence (DNA): TGCGCCAGCAGCCCTAGGACAGGGAGCTCCTACGAGCAGTACTTC. It encodes CASSPRTGSSYEQYF.

This clone showed up just a few times. The rearrangement uses TRBV9 and TRBJ2-1; 12 positions match TRBD2. The V gene end was trimmed by 2 bases and the J gene end by 7 bases; junction bases not matched to a gene: 4. Germline values: CDR1 SGDLS, CDR2 YYNGEE. This CDR3 spans 15 amino acids. CDR3 DNA sequence: TGTGCCAGCAGCGTGACTAGCGGGAGAGGTAATGAGCAGTTCTTC. Amino acid sequence: CASSVTSGRGNEQFF.

This chain connects TRBV27 to TRBJ1-1; D is unclear. CDR1 and CDR2 (germline): MNHEY, SMNVEV (reference sequence). The CDR3 contains 13 residues. V gave up 8 bases and J gave up 7 bases, with 17 bases separating them. CDR3 DNA: TGTGCCAGCCGAGGGAGCCTCGGCAGTGAAGCTTTCTTT. Translated: CASRGSLGSEAFF.